Listed below are T cell receptor beta chains from one sample, sequenced in a study of control samples from healthy donors and cancer patients. Profiling relied on immunoSEQ multiplex PCR, and the TCRdb table lists in-frame clones only, not all of them. The sample consists of about 120,000 clones, about 92% of them appearing once. The sequencing sample was made of blood. These TCRs come from a woman between 50 and 59 years old in good health. Each CDR3 is given with its conserved first and last residue. Each record gives: J gene, V gene, CDR3 protein.

j_call: TRBJ2-3
v_call: TRBV6-5
cdr3_aa: CASGLAGSTDTQYF

j_call: TRBJ2-1
v_call: TRBV3-1/TRBV3-2
cdr3_aa: CASSPPGTEYNEQFF

j_call: TRBJ2-4
v_call: TRBV18
cdr3_aa: CASSTEAGALNIQYF

j_call: TRBJ2-3
v_call: TRBV5-4
cdr3_aa: CASSPGLIYTDTQYF

j_call: TRBJ1-5
v_call: TRBV7-2
cdr3_aa: CASSPNPGDGNQPQHF

j_call: TRBJ1-2
v_call: TRBV5-6
cdr3_aa: CASSLTTGAVGYTF

j_call: TRBJ2-7
v_call: TRBV7-2
cdr3_aa: CASSLVGEQYF

j_call: TRBJ1-5
v_call: TRBV27
cdr3_aa: CASSRGVGNQPQHF

j_call: TRBJ2-3
v_call: TRBV2
cdr3_aa: CASSVFKPTDTQYF

j_call: TRBJ2-7
v_call: TRBV6-6
cdr3_aa: CASRNRQGAMSEQYF

j_call: TRBJ1-5
v_call: TRBV20-1
cdr3_aa: CSASPDARTGEINQPQHF

j_call: TRBJ1-1
v_call: TRBV27
cdr3_aa: CASSLGQTKKAFF

j_call: TRBJ2-2
v_call: TRBV15
cdr3_aa: CATTLSDTGELFF

j_call: TRBJ1-6
v_call: TRBV15
cdr3_aa: CATSRDFADGSPLHF

j_call: TRBJ1-3
v_call: TRBV5-1
cdr3_aa: CASSVQGGSGNTIYF